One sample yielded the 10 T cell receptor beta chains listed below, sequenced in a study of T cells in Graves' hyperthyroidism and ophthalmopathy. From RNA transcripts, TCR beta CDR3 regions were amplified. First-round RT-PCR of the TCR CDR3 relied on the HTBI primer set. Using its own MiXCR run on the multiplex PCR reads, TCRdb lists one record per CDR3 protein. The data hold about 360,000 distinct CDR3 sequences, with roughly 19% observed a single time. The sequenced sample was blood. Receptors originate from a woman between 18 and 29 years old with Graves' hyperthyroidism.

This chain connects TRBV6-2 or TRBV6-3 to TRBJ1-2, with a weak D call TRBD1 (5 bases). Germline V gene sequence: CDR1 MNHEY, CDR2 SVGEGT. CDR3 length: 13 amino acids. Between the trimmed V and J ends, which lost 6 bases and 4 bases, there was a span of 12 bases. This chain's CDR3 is CASRPGATYGYTF. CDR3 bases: TGTGCCAGCAGACCCGGGGCCACCTATGGCTACACCTTC.

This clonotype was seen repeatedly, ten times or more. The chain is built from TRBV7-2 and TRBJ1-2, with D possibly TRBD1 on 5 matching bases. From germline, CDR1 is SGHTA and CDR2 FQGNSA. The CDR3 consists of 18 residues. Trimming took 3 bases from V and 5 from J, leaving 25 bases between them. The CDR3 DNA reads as TGTGCCAGCAGCTTTGCCCTGGGGCAGGGCTACCCCCATTATGGCTACACCTTC. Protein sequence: CASSFALGQGYPHYGYTF. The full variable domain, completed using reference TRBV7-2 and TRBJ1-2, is GAGVSQSPSNKVTEKGKDVELRCDPISGHTALYWYRQSLGQGLEFLIYFQGNSAPDKSGLPSDRFSAERTGGSVSTLTIQRTQQEDSAVYLCASSFALGQGYPHYGYTFGSGTRLTVV.

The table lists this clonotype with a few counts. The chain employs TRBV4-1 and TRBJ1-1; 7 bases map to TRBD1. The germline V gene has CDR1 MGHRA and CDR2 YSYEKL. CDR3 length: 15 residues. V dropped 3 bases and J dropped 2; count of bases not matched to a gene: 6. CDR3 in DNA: TGCGCCAGCAGCCAGGAGGACAGGAGAAACACTGAAGCTTTCTTT. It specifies CASSQEDRRNTEAFF.

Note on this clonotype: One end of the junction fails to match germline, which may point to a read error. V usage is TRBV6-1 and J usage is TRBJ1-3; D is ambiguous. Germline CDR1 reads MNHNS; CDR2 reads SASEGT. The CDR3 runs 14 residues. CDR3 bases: TGTGCCAGCACCCTCGGGATAGGGATAAACACTATATATTTT. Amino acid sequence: CASTLGIGINTIYF.

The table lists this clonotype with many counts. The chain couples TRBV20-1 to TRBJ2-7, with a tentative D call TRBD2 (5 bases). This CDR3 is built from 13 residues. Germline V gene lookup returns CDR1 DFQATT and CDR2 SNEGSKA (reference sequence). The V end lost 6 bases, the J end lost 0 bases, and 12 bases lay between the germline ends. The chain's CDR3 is CSATGEHSYEQYF. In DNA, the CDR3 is TGCAGTGCGACCGGGGAGCACTCCTACGAGCAGTACTTC.

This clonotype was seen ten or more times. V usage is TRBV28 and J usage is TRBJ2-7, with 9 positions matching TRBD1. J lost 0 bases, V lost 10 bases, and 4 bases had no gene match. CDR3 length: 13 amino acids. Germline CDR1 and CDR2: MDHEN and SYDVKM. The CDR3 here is CAIRDRVSYEQYF. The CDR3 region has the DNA TGTGCCATCCGGGACAGGGTCTCCTACGAGCAGTACTTC. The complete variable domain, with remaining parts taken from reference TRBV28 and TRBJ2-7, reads DVKVTQSSRYLVKRTGEKVFLECVQDMDHENMFWYRQDPGLGLRLIYFSYDVKMKEKGDIPEGYSVSREKKERFSLILESASTNQTSMYLCAIRDRVSYEQYFGPGTRLTVT.

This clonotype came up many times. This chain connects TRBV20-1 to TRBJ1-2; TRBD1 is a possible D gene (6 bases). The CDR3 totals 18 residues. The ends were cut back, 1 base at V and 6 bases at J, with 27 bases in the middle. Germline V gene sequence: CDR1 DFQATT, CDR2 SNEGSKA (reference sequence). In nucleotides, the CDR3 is TGCAGTGCTAGAGTTCTAGGAGGGGGTAAGGGGGAAGGAAATGGCTACACCTTC. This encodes CSARVLGGGKGEGNGYTF.

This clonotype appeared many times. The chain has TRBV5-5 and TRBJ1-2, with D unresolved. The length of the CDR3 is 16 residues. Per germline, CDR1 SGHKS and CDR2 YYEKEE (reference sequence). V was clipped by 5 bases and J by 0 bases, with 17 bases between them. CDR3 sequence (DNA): TGTGCCAGCAGAGGGCCCAACAGCGCTTCTAACTATGGCTACACCTTC. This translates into CASRGPNSASNYGYTF.

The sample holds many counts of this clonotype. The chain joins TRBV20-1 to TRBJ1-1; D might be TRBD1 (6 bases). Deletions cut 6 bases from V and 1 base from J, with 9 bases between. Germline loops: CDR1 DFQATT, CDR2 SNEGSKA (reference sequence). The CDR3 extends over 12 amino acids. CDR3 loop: CSAVDRNTEAFF. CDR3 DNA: TGCAGTGCCGTGGACAGGAACACTGAAGCTTTCTTT.

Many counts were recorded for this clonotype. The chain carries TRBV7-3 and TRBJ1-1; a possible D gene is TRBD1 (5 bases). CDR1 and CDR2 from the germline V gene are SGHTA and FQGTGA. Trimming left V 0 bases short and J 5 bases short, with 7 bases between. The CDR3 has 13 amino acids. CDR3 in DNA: TGTGCCAGCAGCTTAACGGGGGGAACTGAAGCTTTCTTT. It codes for CASSLTGGTEAFF.